The TCR beta chain under discussion was sequenced for a study of blood T cell repertoires in COVID-19. The wider study: The samples span acute and convalescent COVID-19 from the United States, Italy and Spain. Sources were T cells, B-cell-depleted T cells, or PBMCs; the material itself was cDNA or gDNA.

This clone was counted only a few times. Germline V gene sequence: CDR1 SEHNR, CDR2 FQNEAQ (reference sequence). CDR3 size: 16 residues. V lost 1 base, J lost 6 bases, and 8 bases stayed unmatched. Original data processing: Reference gene primer amplification in the assay estimated nucleated cell counts. Sequenced by immunoSEQ multiplex PCR; TCRdb stores in-frame clones only, minus some. V, J and clone size reflect that table, while D and trimming were determined from the DNA. The sample shows approximately 500,000 clones, approximately 83% of them seen only once. The chain recombines TRBV7-9 with TRBJ1-2; TRBD1 matches at 10 bases. The specimen sequenced was peripheral blood. The receptor was derived from a human donor in a cohort sampled during active COVID-19. CDR3 residues: CASSLGIGTGEDGYTF. The DNA of the CDR3 is TGTGCCAGCAGCTTAGGGATCGGGACAGGGGAAGATGGCTACACCTTC.